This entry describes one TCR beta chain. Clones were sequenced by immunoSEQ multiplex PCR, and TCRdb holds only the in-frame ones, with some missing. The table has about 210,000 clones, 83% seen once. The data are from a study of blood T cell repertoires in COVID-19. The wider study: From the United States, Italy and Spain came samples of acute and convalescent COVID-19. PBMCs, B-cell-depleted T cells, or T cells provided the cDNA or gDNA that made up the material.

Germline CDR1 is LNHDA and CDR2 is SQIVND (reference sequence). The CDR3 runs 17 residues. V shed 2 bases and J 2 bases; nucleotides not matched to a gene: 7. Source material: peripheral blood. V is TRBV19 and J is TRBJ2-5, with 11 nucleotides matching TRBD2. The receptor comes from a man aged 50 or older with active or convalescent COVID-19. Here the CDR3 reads CASSIRRVAGGQETQYF. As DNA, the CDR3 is TGTGCCAGTAGTATAAGACGGGTAGCGGGAGGGCAAGAGACCCAGTACTTC. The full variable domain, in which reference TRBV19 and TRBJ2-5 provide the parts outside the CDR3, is DGGITQSPKYLFRKEGQNVTLSCEQNLNHDAMYWYRQDPGQGLRLIYYSQIVNDFQKGDIAEGYSVSREKKESFPLTVTSAQKNPTAFYLCASSIRRVAGGQETQYFGPGTRLLVL.